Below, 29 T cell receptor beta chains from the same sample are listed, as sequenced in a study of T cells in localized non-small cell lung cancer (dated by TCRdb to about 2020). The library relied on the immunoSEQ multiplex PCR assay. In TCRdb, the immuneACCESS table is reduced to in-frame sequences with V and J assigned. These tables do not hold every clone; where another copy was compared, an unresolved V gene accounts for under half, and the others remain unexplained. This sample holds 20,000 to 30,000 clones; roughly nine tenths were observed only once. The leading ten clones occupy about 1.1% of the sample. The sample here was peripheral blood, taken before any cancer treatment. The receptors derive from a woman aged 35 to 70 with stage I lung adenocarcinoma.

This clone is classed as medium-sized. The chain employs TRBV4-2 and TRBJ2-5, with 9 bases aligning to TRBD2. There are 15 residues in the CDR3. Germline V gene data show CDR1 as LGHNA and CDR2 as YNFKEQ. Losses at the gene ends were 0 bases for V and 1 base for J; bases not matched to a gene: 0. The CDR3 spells CASSQERGGQETQYF. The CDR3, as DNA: TGTGCCAGCAGCCAAGAGCGGGGGGGCCAAGAGACCCAGTACTTC.

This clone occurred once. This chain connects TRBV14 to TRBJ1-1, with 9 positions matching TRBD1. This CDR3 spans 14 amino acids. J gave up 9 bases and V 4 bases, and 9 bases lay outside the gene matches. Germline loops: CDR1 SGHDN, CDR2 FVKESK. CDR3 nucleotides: TGTGCCAGCAGCCCGCAAAATACAGGGGGCAAAGCTTTCTTT. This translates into CASSPQNTGGKAFF.

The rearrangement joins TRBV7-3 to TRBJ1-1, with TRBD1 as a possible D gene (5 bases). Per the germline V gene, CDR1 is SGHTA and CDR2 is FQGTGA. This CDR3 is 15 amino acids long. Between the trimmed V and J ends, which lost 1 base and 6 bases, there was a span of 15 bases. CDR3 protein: CASSLIAGPGAEAFF. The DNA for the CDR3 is TGTGCCAGCAGCTTAATTGCAGGGCCCGGGGCTGAAGCTTTCTTT.

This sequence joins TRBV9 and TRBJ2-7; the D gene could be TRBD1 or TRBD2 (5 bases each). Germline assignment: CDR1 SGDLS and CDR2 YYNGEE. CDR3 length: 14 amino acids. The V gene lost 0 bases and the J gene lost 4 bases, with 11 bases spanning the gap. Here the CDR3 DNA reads TGTGCCAGCAGCGTAGAAGAGGGGCCTTACGAGCAGTACTTC. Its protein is CASSVEEGPYEQYF.

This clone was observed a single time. The CDR3 DNA follows: TGTGCCAGCAGCTTCTACGGTGAAAAACTGTTTTTT. This translates into CASSFYGEKLFF. V usage is TRBV5-6 and J usage is TRBJ1-4; D unclear. Germline values: CDR1 SGHDT, CDR2 YYEEEE. Trimming pared 2 bases from V and 7 bases from J, leaving 6 bases between. The CDR3 consists of 12 residues.

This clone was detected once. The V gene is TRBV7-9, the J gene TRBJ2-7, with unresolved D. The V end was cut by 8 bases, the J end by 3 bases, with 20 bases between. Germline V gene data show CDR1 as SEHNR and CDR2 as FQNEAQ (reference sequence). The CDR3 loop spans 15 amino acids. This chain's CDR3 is CASGLLTPYSYEQYF. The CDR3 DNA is TGTGCCAGCGGGCTGCTAACCCCTTACAGCTACGAGCAGTACTTC. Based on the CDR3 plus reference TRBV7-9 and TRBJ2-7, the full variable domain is DTGVSQNPRHKITKRGQNVTFRCDPISEHNRLYWYRQTLGQGPEFLTYFQNEAQLEKSRLLSDRFSAERPKGSFSTLEIQRTEQGDSAMYLCASGLLTPYSYEQYFGPGTRLTVT.

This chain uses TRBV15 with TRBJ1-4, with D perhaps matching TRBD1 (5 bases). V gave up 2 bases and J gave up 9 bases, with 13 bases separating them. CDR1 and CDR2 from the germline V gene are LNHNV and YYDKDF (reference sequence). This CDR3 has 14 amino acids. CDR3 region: CATSRTRGPQKLFF. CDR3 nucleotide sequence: TGTGCCACCAGCAGAACAAGGGGACCCCAAAAACTGTTTTTT.

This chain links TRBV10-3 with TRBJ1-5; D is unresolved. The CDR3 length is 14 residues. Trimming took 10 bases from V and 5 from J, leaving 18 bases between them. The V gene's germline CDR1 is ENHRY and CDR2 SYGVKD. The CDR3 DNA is TGTGCCAGCTGGGAGGGAGAACTCCATCAGCCCCAGCATTTT. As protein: CASWEGELHQPQHF.

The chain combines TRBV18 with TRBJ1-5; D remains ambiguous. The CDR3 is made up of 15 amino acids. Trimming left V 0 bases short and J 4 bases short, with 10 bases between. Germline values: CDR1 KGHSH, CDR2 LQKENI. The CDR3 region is CASSPPFAGNQPQHF. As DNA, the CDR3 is TGTGCCAGCTCACCACCGTTTGCGGGAAATCAGCCCCAGCATTTT. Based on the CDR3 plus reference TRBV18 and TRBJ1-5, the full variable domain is NAGVMQNPRHLVRRRGQEARLRCSPMKGHSHVYWYRQLPEEGLKFMVYLQKENIIDESGMPKERFSAEFPKEGPSILRIQQVVRGDSAAYFCASSPPFAGNQPQHFGDGTRLSIL.

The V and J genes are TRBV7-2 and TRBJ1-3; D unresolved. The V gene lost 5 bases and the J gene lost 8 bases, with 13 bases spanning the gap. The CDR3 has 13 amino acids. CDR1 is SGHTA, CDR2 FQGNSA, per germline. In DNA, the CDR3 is TGTGCCAGCAGCCCCCCCGACGGGGACACCATATATTTT. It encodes CASSPPDGDTIYF.

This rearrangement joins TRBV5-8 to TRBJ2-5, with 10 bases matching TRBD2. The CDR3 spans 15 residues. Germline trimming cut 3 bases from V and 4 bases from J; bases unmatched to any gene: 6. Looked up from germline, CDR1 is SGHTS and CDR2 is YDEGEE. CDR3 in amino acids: CASSSGLAVVETQYF. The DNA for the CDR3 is TGTGCCAGCAGCTCTGGACTAGCGGTCGTAGAGACCCAGTACTTC.

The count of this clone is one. Written as DNA, the CDR3 is TGTGCCAGCAAAACGGCAGGGAGGAACACTGAAGCTTTCTTT. Translating it yields CASKTAGRNTEAFF. V usage is TRBV6-5 and J usage is TRBJ1-1, with D possibly being TRBD1 (5 bases). CDR1 is MNHEY and CDR2 is SVGAGI in the germline V gene. The CDR3 extends over 14 amino acids. Trimming removed 7 bases at V and 1 base at J, with 13 bases between.

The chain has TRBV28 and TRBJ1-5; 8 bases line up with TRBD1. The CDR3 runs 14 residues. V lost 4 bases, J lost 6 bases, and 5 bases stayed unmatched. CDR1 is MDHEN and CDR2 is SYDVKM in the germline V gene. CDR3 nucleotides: TGTGCCAGCAGTTATACAGGGGGTGGTCAGCCCCAGCATTTT. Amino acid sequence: CASSYTGGGQPQHF.

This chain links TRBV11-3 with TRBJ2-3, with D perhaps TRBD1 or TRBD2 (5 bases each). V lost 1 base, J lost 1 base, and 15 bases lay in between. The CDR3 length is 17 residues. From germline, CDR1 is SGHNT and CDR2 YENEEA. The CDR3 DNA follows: TGTGCCAGCAGCTTAGGGCATAAGGGACGAGGCACAGATACGCAGTATTTT. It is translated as CASSLGHKGRGTDTQYF.

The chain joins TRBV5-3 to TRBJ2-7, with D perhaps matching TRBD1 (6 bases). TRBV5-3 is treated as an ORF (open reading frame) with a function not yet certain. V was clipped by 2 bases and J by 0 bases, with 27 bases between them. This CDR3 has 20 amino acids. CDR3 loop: CARSFSVGAGVGKSSYEQYF. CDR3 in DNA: TGTGCCAGAAGCTTTTCAGTGGGGGCAGGGGTTGGGAAGAGCTCCTACGAGCAGTACTTC.

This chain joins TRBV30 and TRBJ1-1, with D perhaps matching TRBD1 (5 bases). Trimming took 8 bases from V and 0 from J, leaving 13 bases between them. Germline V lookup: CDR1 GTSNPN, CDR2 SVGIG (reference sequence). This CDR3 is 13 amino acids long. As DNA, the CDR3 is TGTGCCGCAGAACAGGCCATGAACACTGAAGCTTTCTTT. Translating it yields CAAEQAMNTEAFF.

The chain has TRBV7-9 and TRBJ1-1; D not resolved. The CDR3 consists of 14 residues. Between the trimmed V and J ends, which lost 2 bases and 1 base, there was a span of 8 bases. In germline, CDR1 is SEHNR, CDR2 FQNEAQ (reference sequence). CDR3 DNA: TGTGCCAGCAGCTTATTCCCAGGGAACACTGAAGCTTTCTTT. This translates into CASSLFPGNTEAFF.

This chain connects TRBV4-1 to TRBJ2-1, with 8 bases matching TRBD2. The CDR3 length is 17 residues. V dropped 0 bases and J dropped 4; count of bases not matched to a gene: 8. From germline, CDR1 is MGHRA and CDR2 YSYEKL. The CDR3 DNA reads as TGCGCCAGCAGCCAAGATAGAACTAGCGGAGTTTACAATGAGCAGTTCTTC. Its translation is CASSQDRTSGVYNEQFF.

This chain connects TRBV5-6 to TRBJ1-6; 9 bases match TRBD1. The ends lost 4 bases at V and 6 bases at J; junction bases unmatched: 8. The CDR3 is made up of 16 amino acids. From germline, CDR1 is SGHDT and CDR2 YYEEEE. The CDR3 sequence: CASSRGTGSPNSPLHF. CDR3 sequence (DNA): TGTGCCAGCAGCCGCGGGACAGGGTCTCCTAATTCACCCCTCCACTTT.

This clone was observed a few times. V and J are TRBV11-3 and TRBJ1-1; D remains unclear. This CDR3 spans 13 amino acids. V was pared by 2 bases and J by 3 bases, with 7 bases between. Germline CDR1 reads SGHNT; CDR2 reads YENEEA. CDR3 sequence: CASSLRSDTEAFF. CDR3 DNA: TGTGCCAGCAGCTTAAGGTCCGACACTGAAGCTTTCTTT.

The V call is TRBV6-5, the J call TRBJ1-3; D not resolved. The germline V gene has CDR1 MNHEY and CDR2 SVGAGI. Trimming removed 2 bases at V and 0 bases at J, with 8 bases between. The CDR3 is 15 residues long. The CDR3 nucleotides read TGTGCCAGCAGTTACGCCAGGAGCTCTGGAAACACCATATATTTT. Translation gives CASSYARSSGNTIYF.

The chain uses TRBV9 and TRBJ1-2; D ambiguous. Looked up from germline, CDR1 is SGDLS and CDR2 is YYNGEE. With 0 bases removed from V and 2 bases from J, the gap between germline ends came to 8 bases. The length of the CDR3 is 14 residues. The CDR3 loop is CASSVVGGNYGYTF. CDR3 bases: TGTGCCAGCAGCGTAGTGGGCGGCAACTATGGCTACACCTTC.

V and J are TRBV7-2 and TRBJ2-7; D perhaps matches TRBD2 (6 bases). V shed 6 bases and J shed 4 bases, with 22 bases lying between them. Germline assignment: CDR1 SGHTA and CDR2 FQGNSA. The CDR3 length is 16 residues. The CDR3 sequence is CASRTNRDSGPYEQYF. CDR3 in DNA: TGTGCCAGCAGAACGAACCGGGACTCAGGGCCATACGAGCAGTACTTC.

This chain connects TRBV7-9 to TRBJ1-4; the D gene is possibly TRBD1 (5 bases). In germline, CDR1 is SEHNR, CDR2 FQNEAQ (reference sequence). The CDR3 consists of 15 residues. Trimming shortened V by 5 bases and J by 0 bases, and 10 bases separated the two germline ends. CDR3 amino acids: CASSIGASTNEKLFF. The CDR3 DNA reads TGTGCCAGCAGCATTGGGGCGTCAACTAATGAAAAACTGTTTTTT.

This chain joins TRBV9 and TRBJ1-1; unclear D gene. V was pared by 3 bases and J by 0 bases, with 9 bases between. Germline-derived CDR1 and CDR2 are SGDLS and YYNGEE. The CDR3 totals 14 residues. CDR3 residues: CASSAIQLNTEAFF. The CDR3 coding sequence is TGTGCCAGCAGCGCAATACAGTTGAACACTGAAGCTTTCTTT.

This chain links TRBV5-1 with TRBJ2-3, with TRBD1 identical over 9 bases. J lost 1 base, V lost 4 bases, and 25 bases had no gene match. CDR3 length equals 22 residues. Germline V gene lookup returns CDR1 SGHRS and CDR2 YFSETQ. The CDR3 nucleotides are TGCGCCAGCAGCCAACTCCCCCCCTACGGGACAGGGCCTACTCGGGGCACAGATACGCAGTATTTT. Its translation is CASSQLPPYGTGPTRGTDTQYF.

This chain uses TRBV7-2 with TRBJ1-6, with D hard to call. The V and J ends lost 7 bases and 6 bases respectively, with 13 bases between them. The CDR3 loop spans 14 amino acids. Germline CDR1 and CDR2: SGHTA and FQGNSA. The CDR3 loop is CASTRGRRNSPLHF. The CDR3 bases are TGTGCCAGCACCCGTGGGAGGCGTAATTCACCCCTCCACTTT. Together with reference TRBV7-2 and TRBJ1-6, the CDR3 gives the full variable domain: GAGVSQSPSNKVTEKGKDVELRCDPISGHTALYWYRQSLGQGLEFLIYFQGNSAPDKSGLPSDRFSAERTGGSVSTLTIQRTQQEDSAVYLCASTRGRRNSPLHFGNGTRLTVT.

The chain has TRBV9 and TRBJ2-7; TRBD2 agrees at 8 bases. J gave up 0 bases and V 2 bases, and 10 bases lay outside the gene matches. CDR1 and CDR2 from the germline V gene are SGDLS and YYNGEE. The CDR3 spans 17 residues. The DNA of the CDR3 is TGTGCCAGCAGCGTGGGACTAGGTCAAGGGAGCTCCTACGAGCAGTACTTC. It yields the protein CASSVGLGQGSSYEQYF.

The CDR3 DNA sequence: TGTGCCAGCAGCTCTACTAGTTTCTCCTACAATGAGCAGTTCTTC. It encodes CASSSTSFSYNEQFF. The chain couples TRBV28 to TRBJ2-1, with D possibly TRBD2 on 5 matching bases. V lost 6 bases to trimming and J lost 0 bases, with 12 bases between them. The length of the CDR3 is 15 residues. Germline V lookup: CDR1 MDHEN, CDR2 SYDVKM.